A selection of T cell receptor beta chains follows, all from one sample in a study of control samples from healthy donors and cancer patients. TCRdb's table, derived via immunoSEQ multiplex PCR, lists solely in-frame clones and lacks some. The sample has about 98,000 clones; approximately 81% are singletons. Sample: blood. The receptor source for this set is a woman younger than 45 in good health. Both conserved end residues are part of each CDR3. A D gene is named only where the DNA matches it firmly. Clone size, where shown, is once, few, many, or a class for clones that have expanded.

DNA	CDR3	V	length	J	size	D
TGTGCCAGCGGGACAGACAATCAGCCCCAGCATTTT	CASGTDNQPQHF	TRBV2	12	TRBJ1-5	once	TRBD1
TGTGCCAGCAGCTTGAGTAGCACGGGCGTGAGAGAGCAGTACTTC	CASSLSSTGVREQYF	TRBV5-4	15	TRBJ2-7	.	.
TGTGCCAGCAGCTTGAAGTTGACCTCCTATAATTCACCCCTCCACTTT	CASSLKLTSYNSPLHF	TRBV13	16	TRBJ1-6	.	.
TGTGCCAGCAGCCGGGAGACCACTGAAGCTTTCTTT	CASSRETTEAFF	TRBV2	12	TRBJ1-1	.	.
TGCGCCACCGCGGGACAGGGTGACGACTATGGCTACACCTTC	CATAGQGDDYGYTF	TRBV5-1	14	TRBJ1-2	.	TRBD1
TGTGCCATTGGACCGGGGACCACTGAAGCTTTCTTT	CAIGPGTTEAFF	TRBV10-3	12	TRBJ1-1	.	.
TGTGCCAGCAGCATCCCATACTATGGCTACACCTTC	CASSIPYYGYTF	TRBV27	12	TRBJ1-2	.	.
TGCGCCAGCAGCGGAAGGGACAGGGCAATGGTGGCTTTCTTT	CASSGRDRAMVAFF	TRBV5-1	14	TRBJ1-1	.	TRBD1
TGTGCCAGCAGGATAGACAGGGCCTCTGGCTACACCTTC	CASRIDRASGYTF	TRBV6-5	13	TRBJ1-2	.	TRBD1
TGTGCCAGCAGCGCCCGCGGGGGGACGAACACCGGGGAGCTGTTTTTT	CASSARGGTNTGELFF	TRBV9	16	TRBJ2-2	once	TRBD2
TGTGCCAGTAGTAAAAGGGACCAAGGCTACACCTTC	CASSKRDQGYTF	TRBV19	12	TRBJ1-2	few	.
TGTGCCAGCAGCCTACCCGGGGTAGCCACTGAAGCTTTCTTT	CASSLPGVATEAFF	TRBV3-1/TRBV3-2	14	TRBJ1-1	few	.
TGTGCCAGAAGCGGGGACAGATCGAATGAAAAACTGTTTTTT	CARSGDRSNEKLFF	TRBV5-3	14	TRBJ1-4	.	TRBD1
TGCGCCAGCAGCCAAGATAAGGGGTTAAGGGAACTGTTTTTT	CASSQDKGLRELFF	TRBV4-3	14	TRBJ1-4	.	.
TGTGCCAGCAGCTCAGACAGGGTAGGCAAAAACATTCAGTACTTC	CASSSDRVGKNIQYF	TRBV5-6	15	TRBJ2-4	.	TRBD1
TGTGCCAGCACTATAGGGGGGGACAGGTGGTACAATGAGCAGTTCTTC	CASTIGGDRWYNEQFF	TRBV28	16	TRBJ2-1	few	.
TGTGCCAGCAGTTATTCCTCAGGGGGGACTGAAGCTTTCTTT	CASSYSSGGTEAFF	TRBV6-2/TRBV6-3	14	TRBJ1-1	.	TRBD1
TGTGCCAGCAAGTTGGGGGCAATGAACACTGAAGCTTTCTTT	CASKLGAMNTEAFF	TRBV27	14	TRBJ1-1	few	.
TGTGCCAGCACCACTTCCGTAGAGGCTGAAAAACTGTTTTTT	CASTTSVEAEKLFF	TRBV27	14	TRBJ1-4	.	.
TGTGCCAGCAGCCAAAGCCCAGGGGGGGCAGATACGCAGTATTTT	CASSQSPGGADTQYF	TRBV3-1/TRBV3-2	15	TRBJ2-3	.	.
TGTGCCAGCCGCTTCAGGGACGGACCTTACAATGAGCAGTTCTTC	CASRFRDGPYNEQFF	TRBV7-2	15	TRBJ2-1	.	.
TGTGCCAGCAGCGTTTACCCTAACACCGGGGAGCTGTTTTTT	CASSVYPNTGELFF	TRBV9	14	TRBJ2-2	.	.
TGTGCCAGCAGCTTGGGGGACAACTACGAGCAGTACTTC	CASSLGDNYEQYF	TRBV5-5	13	TRBJ2-7	.	.
TGTGCCGGCAAGAGGGGACTTGACTCCTACGAGCAGTACTTC	CAGKRGLDSYEQYF	TRBV5-3	14	TRBJ2-7	.	.
TGCGCCAGCAGCCAAGGCAGGGTTCAGACCCAGTACTTC	CASSQGRVQTQYF	TRBV4-3	13	TRBJ2-5	.	.
TGCGCCAGCAGCTTGGACGGGGCTAACTATGGCTACACCTTC	CASSLDGANYGYTF	TRBV5-1	14	TRBJ1-2	.	.
TGTGCCAGCAAGGAGCAGGGCCCCAAAAACATTCAGTACTTC	CASKEQGPKNIQYF	TRBV2	14	TRBJ2-4	.	.
TGTGCTAGTGGTTTGGCGGGGACCTATGGCTACACCTTC	CASGLAGTYGYTF	TRBV12-5	13	TRBJ1-2	.	.
TGTGCCAGCAGCCAAAGGCTAGCGGGGGGACCCGGGGAGACCCAGTACTTC	CASSQRLAGGPGETQYF	TRBV3-1/TRBV3-2	17	TRBJ2-5	.	TRBD2
TGTGCCACCGGCAGCAGCTCCTACGAGCAGTACTTC	CATGSSSYEQYF	TRBV12-3/TRBV12-4	12	TRBJ2-7	.	.
TGTGCCAGCAGCCCTTGGCGGGGGAAGAATGAAAAACTGTTTTTT	CASSPWRGKNEKLFF	TRBV7-2	15	TRBJ1-4	.	.
TGTGCCAGCAGCTTAGATTGGGCAGGGGGGCTGAACACTGAAGCTTTCTTT	CASSLDWAGGLNTEAFF	TRBV11-2	17	TRBJ1-1	.	TRBD1
TGTGCCAGCAGCTTGGTTAGCAGGATCAACTATGGCTACACCTTC	CASSLVSRINYGYTF	TRBV7-2	15	TRBJ1-2	.	.
TGTGCCAGCAGCCCGAGGGACAGGGACTACAATGAGCAGTTCTTC	CASSPRDRDYNEQFF	TRBV9	15	TRBJ2-1	.	TRBD1
TGTGCCAGCAGCTTAGACCCGGGACAGGGAACCTACGAGCAGTACTTC	CASSLDPGQGTYEQYF	TRBV7-9	16	TRBJ2-7	few	TRBD1
TGTGCCAGCAGCGCGGGACGGAGGTCTGAGACCCAGTACTTC	CASSAGRRSETQYF	TRBV6-5	14	TRBJ2-5	few	.
TGCGCCAGCAGCCTCGGGGGGGCCGGAGATACGCAGTATTTT	CASSLGGAGDTQYF	TRBV5-1	14	TRBJ2-3	.	TRBD2
TGTGCCAGCAGCCAAGATCCTCATCGGGACTATGGCTACACCTTC	CASSQDPHRDYGYTF	TRBV3-1/TRBV3-2	15	TRBJ1-2	.	.
TGTGCCAGCAGCGGATCTGGGGCCAACGTCCTGACTTTC	CASSGSGANVLTF	TRBV9	13	TRBJ2-6	once	.
TGCGCCAGCAGCCCCGAAACGGCGTACCACTACGAGCAGTACTTC	CASSPETAYHYEQYF	TRBV5-1	15	TRBJ2-7	.	.
TGTGCCAGCAGCGTAGGAGGCTCCGGGGGAGGAGGCTACACCTTC	CASSVGGSGGGGYTF	TRBV9	15	TRBJ1-2	.	.
TGTGCCATCAGTGAGACTAGCGGGGGGGGCTCCTACGAGCAGTACTTC	CAISETSGGGSYEQYF	TRBV10-3	16	TRBJ2-7	.	TRBD2
TGTGCCAGCAGCAAAGCGGGTAACCGGGAAGGCTACACCTTC	CASSKAGNREGYTF	TRBV21-1	14	TRBJ1-2	.	.
TGTGCCAGCAGCACCACCTCCGGGACAGGGGCCTATGGCTACACCTTC	CASSTTSGTGAYGYTF	TRBV13	16	TRBJ1-2	.	TRBD1
TGTGCCAGCAGTCCGGCCGGGGGGACGACTGAAGCTTTCTTT	CASSPAGGTTEAFF	TRBV6-2/TRBV6-3	14	TRBJ1-1	once	.
TGTGCCAGCAGCCTAGGGGGGACAGGGGTTACTGAAGCTTTCTTT	CASSLGGTGVTEAFF	TRBV7-2	15	TRBJ1-1	few	TRBD1
TGCGCCAGCGGGGTTTCCGGCTACGAGCAGTACTTC	CASGVSGYEQYF	TRBV5-1	12	TRBJ2-7	.	.
TGTGCCAGCAGCCAAGATTGGCGAGCGGGGGGGCGAAATGAGCAGTTCTTC	CASSQDWRAGGRNEQFF	TRBV3-1/TRBV3-2	17	TRBJ2-1	once	TRBD2
TGTGCCAGCAGCTTCGGGGATGGGGGCAATCAGCCCCAGCATTTT	CASSFGDGGNQPQHF	TRBV7-2	15	TRBJ1-5	.	.
TGTGCCACCAGCAGAGGCATAGGGACAGTTCCTTTTGGCTACACCTTC	CATSRGIGTVPFGYTF	TRBV15	16	TRBJ1-2	few	TRBD1
TGTGCCAGCAGCTCGTGGGACAGGGGGCAGGATACGCAGTATTTT	CASSSWDRGQDTQYF	TRBV7-9	15	TRBJ2-3	.	TRBD1
TGTGCCAGCAGTTACGAGACAGGGCTAGAGACCCAGTACTTC	CASSYETGLETQYF	TRBV6-2/TRBV6-3	14	TRBJ2-5	.	TRBD1
TGTGCCAGCAGCCAAGACAGGAACAACTATGGCTACACCTTC	CASSQDRNNYGYTF	TRBV3-1/TRBV3-2	14	TRBJ1-2	.	.
TGCGCCAGCAGCTTGTTTGGGGGTGTGGAGACCCAGTACTTC	CASSLFGGVETQYF	TRBV5-1	14	TRBJ2-5	.	.
TGTGCCAGCAGCAGGGACACCTCTAACTATGGCTACACCTTC	CASSRDTSNYGYTF	TRBV27	14	TRBJ1-2	once	.
TGTGCCAGCAACCAGGACAGGGTAGATCATGGCTACACCTTC	CASNQDRVDHGYTF	TRBV2	14	TRBJ1-2	.	TRBD1
TGTGCCTGGAGTCTAAACGGACAGGGAAGAGGCTACACCTTC	CAWSLNGQGRGYTF	TRBV30	14	TRBJ1-2	.	TRBD1